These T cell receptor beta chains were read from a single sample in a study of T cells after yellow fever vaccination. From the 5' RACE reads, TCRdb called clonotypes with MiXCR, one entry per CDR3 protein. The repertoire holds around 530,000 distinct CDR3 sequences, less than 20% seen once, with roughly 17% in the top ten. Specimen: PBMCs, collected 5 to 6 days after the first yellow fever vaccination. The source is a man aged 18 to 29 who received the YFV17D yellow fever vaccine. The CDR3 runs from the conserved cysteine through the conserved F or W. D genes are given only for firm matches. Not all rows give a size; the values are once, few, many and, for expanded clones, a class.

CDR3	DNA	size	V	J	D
CASSRVDQPQHF	TGTGCCAGCAGTCGTGTGGATCAGCCCCAGCATTTT	.	TRBV28	TRBJ1-5	.
CASGGQGLTGELFF	TGCGCCAGCGGGGGACAGGGACTCACCGGGGAGCTGTTTTTT	.	TRBV5-1	TRBJ2-2	TRBD1
CASSFQGDTQYF	TGTGCCAGCAGCTTTCAGGGAGATACGCAGTATTTT	.	TRBV7-3	TRBJ2-3	.
CASSLSWTSQETQYF	TGCGCCAGCAGCCTCTCTTGGACTAGCCAAGAGACCCAGTACTTC	.	TRBV4-3	TRBJ2-5	TRBD2
CASSLREGEAFF	TGCGCCAGCAGCCTTCGAGAGGGTGAAGCTTTCTTT	few	TRBV5-1	TRBJ1-1	.
CSASMTEQFF	TGCAGTGCTAGTATGACTGAGCAGTTCTTC	.	TRBV20-1	TRBJ2-1	.
CASSARGGYNEQFF	TGTGCCAGCAGCGCCCGGGGGGGATACAATGAGCAGTTCTTC	many	TRBV6-1	TRBJ2-1	TRBD2
CASSKVGAGQSSGNTIYF	TGTGCCAGCAGCAAAGTCGGGGCAGGGCAAAGCTCTGGAAACACCATATATTTT	.	TRBV21-1	TRBJ1-3	.
CASTWIGGAGNTIYF	TGTGCCAGCACCTGGATCGGAGGAGCTGGAAACACCATATATTTT	.	TRBV2	TRBJ1-3	.
CASTTSGTQYF	TGTGCCAGCACCACGAGTGGGACCCAGTACTTC	.	TRBV12-3/TRBV12-4	TRBJ2-5	.
CSVETVQETQYF	TGCAGCGTTGAGACAGTCCAAGAGACCCAGTACTTC	.	TRBV29-1	TRBJ2-5	.
CSAETGTGQETQYF	TGCAGTGCTGAGACTGGGACAGGCCAAGAGACCCAGTACTTC	few	TRBV20-1	TRBJ2-5	TRBD1
CASSYTSTDTQYF	TGTGCCAGCAGCTACACTAGCACAGATACGCAGTATTTT	medium-sized	TRBV7-6	TRBJ2-3	.
CSASVNLDGNTEAFF	TGCAGTGCTAGTGTTAATCTGGACGGGAACACTGAAGCTTTCTTT	.	TRBV20-1	TRBJ1-1	.
CASKGPITDTQYF	TGTGCCAGCAAGGGCCCGATCACAGATACGCAGTATTTT	few	TRBV12-3/TRBV12-4	TRBJ2-3	.
CASSIGEMNTEAFF	TGTGCCAGCAGCATAGGGGAAATGAACACTGAAGCTTTCTTT	.	TRBV7-2	TRBJ1-1	.
CASSPRQGAVNYGYTF	TGCGCCAGCAGCCCACGACAGGGGGCGGTTAACTATGGCTACACCTTC	.	TRBV4-3	TRBJ1-2	TRBD1
CASSPSGWDTEAFF	TGTGCCAGCAGCCCGTCAGGGTGGGACACTGAAGCTTTCTTT	many	TRBV7-2	TRBJ1-1	.
CATSARTGDQETQYF	TGTGCCACCAGTGCTCGGACAGGGGACCAAGAGACCCAGTACTTC	many	TRBV24-1	TRBJ2-5	TRBD1
CASWAGTSNYGYTF	TGTGCCAGTTGGGCCGGGACATCAAACTATGGCTACACCTTC	.	TRBV19	TRBJ1-2	.
CASSLLDMGFQETQYF	TGTGCCAGCAGTTTGTTGGACATGGGCTTTCAAGAGACCCAGTACTTC	once	TRBV28	TRBJ2-5	.
CAISEPRGQVGEQYF	TGTGCCATCAGTGAGCCCCGGGGACAGGTCGGCGAGCAGTACTTC	.	TRBV10-3	TRBJ2-7	TRBD1
CASSFSRQGAYEQYF	TGCGCCAGCAGCTTCTCAAGACAGGGAGCCTACGAGCAGTACTTC	few	TRBV5-1	TRBJ2-7	TRBD1
CATSRAGVENYGYTF	TGTGCCACCAGCAGAGCCGGGGTCGAGAACTATGGCTACACCTTC	.	TRBV15	TRBJ1-2	.
CATQGTPPETQYF	TGTGCCACCCAGGGGACTCCCCCAGAGACCCAGTACTTC	.	TRBV2	TRBJ2-5	.
CAISELYTDTQYF	TGTGCCATCAGTGAACTTTACACAGATACGCAGTATTTT	.	TRBV10-3	TRBJ2-3	.
CASRVGTPNYGYTF	TGTGCCAGCAGGGTCGGGACACCTAACTATGGCTACACCTTC	.	TRBV28	TRBJ1-2	.
CASAPLPGSSGNTIYF	TGTGCCAGCGCCCCCCTCCCAGGGTCCTCTGGAAACACCATATATTTT	many	TRBV6-1	TRBJ1-3	.
CASSEAGLGGDF	TGTGCCAGCAGTGAAGCAGGACTAGGCGGCGACTTC	few	TRBV6-1	TRBJ2-4	TRBD2
CASSFLGDEQYF	TGTGCCAGCAGCTTCTTGGGGGACGAGCAGTACTTC	few	TRBV6-5	TRBJ2-7	.